The 10 T cell receptor beta chains reported below all come from one sample, sequenced in a study of blood T cell repertoires in COVID-19 (dated by TCRdb to the early 2020s). Libraries were built with the immunoSEQ multiplex PCR assay. TCRdb limited this immuneACCESS table to in-frame rearrangements with V and J called. A share of clones is missing; checked studies link under half to unresolved V genes, and the rest is unexplained. This sample holds 150,000 to 200,000 clones; approximately 85% were observed only once. 9.5% to 13% of the sample is taken by the ten largest. Sequences were obtained from peripheral blood. These receptors all stem from a human donor with active or convalescent COVID-19. The donor label of this sample is uncertain.

The V gene is TRBV27, the J gene TRBJ2-7, with 8 positions matching TRBD2. The CDR3 contains 15 residues. Per germline, CDR1 MNHEY and CDR2 SMNVEV (reference sequence). Trimming took 4 bases from V and 6 from J; bases not matched to a gene: 11. The CDR3, as DNA: TGTGCCAGCAGTTGGGCCGGGACTAGGGGTCTCGAGCAGTACTTC. This codes for CASSWAGTRGLEQYF.

V gene TRBV6-5 combines with J gene TRBJ1-1, with D uncertain. The V gene lost 6 bases and the J gene lost 5 bases, with 19 bases spanning the gap. This CDR3 spans 15 amino acids. Germline CDR1 reads MNHEY; CDR2 reads SVGAGI. CDR3 sequence reads: CASRFGGSSGTEAFF. The CDR3, as DNA: TGTGCCAGCAGGTTCGGTGGGTCTTCGGGGACTGAAGCTTTCTTT.

V gene TRBV30 combines with J gene TRBJ1-2; D ambiguous. The germline CDR1 and CDR2 sequences are GTSNPN and SVGIG (reference sequence). Trimming cost V 3 bases and J 4 bases, with 15 bases left between them. There are 14 residues in the CDR3. CDR3 DNA: TGTGCCTGGAGCCCCCCGGGTAGGAGCTATGGCTACACCTTC. Residues: CAWSPPGRSYGYTF.

This chain's CDR3 is CASSFSRSYEQYF. The CDR3 DNA is TGTGCCAGCAGTTTCAGTCGCTCCTACGAGCAGTACTTC. This chain joins TRBV27 and TRBJ2-7; the D is unclear. There are 13 residues in the CDR3. V lost 3 bases and J lost 0, with 6 bases in between. Germline assignment: CDR1 MNHEY and CDR2 SMNVEV (reference sequence).

The gene calls are TRBV19 and TRBJ2-7, with 8 positions matching TRBD1. The CDR3 consists of 14 residues. The V and J ends lost 2 bases and 3 bases, in that order; junction bases with no gene match: 3. The germline V gene encodes CDR1 LNHDA and CDR2 SQIVND (reference sequence). The CDR3 sequence is CASSITGGFYEQYF. The DNA of the CDR3 is TGTGCCAGTAGTATAACAGGGGGGTTCTACGAGCAGTACTTC.

As to this clone: Other nucleotide sequences in the sample specify the same CDR3. The genes are TRBV6-1 and TRBJ2-7, with 10 bases identical to TRBD1. Germline lookup yields CDR1 MNHNS and CDR2 SASEGT. This CDR3 region has 15 residues. J gave up 2 bases and V 5 bases, and 6 bases lay outside the gene matches. The CDR3 DNA reads as TGTGCCAGCAGTCCTCGACAGGGGGCGGCCTACGAGCAGTACTTC. It encodes CASSPRQGAAYEQYF.

J is TRBJ2-7 and V is TRBV10-2, with D perhaps matching TRBD1 (5 bases). Germline values: CDR1 WSHSY, CDR2 SAAADI. CDR3 size: 14 residues. V lost 4 bases to trimming and J lost 2 bases, with 12 bases between them. CDR3 loop: CASSVPRATYEQYF. DNA of the CDR3: TGCGCCAGCAGTGTCCCCAGGGCCACCTACGAGCAGTACTTC.

CDR3 bases: TGTGCCAGCAGCCATCGGAGGGGATACACTGAAGCTTTCTTT. Encoded protein: CASSHRRGYTEAFF. V is TRBV14 and J is TRBJ1-1, with D possibly being TRBD1 (5 bases). Germline V gene sequence: CDR1 SGHDN, CDR2 FVKESK. Trimming removed 3 bases at V and 3 bases at J, with 11 bases between. The CDR3 length is 14 residues.

This chain uses TRBV6-6 with TRBJ2-7; 7 nucleotides agree with TRBD2. The CDR3 is made up of 16 amino acids. With 2 bases clipped from V and 0 bases from J, the junction kept 7 bases outside the gene matches. CDR1 and CDR2 from the germline V gene are MNHNY and SVGAGI (reference sequence). The CDR3 bases are TGTGCCAGCAGTTACCAGGAGCGGGGTCGCTCCTACGAGCAGTACTTC. This codes for CASSYQERGRSYEQYF.

This rearrangement joins TRBV4-2 to TRBJ1-2; 7 bases agree with TRBD1. The J segment lost 4 bases and the V segment lost 1 base, leaving 3 bases of the junction unmatched. Germline CDR1 LGHNA, CDR2 YNFKEQ. The CDR3 totals 14 residues. CDR3 coding DNA: TGTGCCAGCAGCCAAGGACAGGGTCCCTATGGCTACACCTTC. Protein: CASSQGQGPYGYTF.